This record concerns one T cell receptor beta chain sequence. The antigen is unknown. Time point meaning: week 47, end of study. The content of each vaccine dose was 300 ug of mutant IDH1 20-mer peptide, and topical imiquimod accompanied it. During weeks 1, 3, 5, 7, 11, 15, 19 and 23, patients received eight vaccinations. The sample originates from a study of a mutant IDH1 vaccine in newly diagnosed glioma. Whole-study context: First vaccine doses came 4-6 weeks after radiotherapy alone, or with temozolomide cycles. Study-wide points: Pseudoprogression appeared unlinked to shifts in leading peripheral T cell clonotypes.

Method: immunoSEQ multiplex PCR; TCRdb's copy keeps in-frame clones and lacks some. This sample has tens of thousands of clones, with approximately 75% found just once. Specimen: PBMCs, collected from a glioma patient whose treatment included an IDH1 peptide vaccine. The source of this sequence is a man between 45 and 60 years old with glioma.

In nucleotides, the CDR3 is TGTGCCAGTAGTAAACTAGCGGGGGTCCACAGGGAGCAGTTCTTC. It is translated as CASSKLAGVHREQFF. The rearrangement uses TRBV19 and TRBJ2-1, with TRBD2 identical over 11 bases. Germline V CDR1 and CDR2: LNHDA, SQIVND (reference sequence). This CDR3 region has 15 residues. V lost 4 bases and J lost 10; bases outside the gene matches: 9.